These T cell receptor beta chains were read from a single sample in a study of PD-1 blockade in mismatch repair-deficient tumors. Profiled with immunoSEQ multiplex PCR; TCRdb holds only in-frame clones, not every one. The data hold 90,000 to 120,000 clones, with approximately 80% observed a single time. This specimen consisted of peripheral blood, obtained approximately 36 weeks after starting pembrolizumab. These receptors came from an adult with mismatch repair-deficient cancer. CDR3s include the opening cysteine and the closing phenylalanine or tryptophan. Fields, in order: CDR3 DNA, CDR3 protein, V gene, clone size, J gene, D gene. The D gene is left open where the match is weak. For some rows the clone size is stated as once, few or many, or as a class when expanded; others skip it.

CDR3 DNA: TGTGCCAGTAGTATAGGATTGGGGTACAATGAGCAGTTCTTC
CDR3 protein: CASSIGLGYNEQFF
V gene: TRBV19
clone size: .
J gene: TRBJ2-1
D gene: .

CDR3 DNA: TGCGCCAGCAGCCAGTTCAGAGGAGGGGAAGGATATGGCTACACCTTC
CDR3 protein: CASSQFRGGEGYGYTF
V gene: TRBV4-1
clone size: .
J gene: TRBJ1-2
D gene: .

CDR3 DNA: TGTGCCAGCCTCAATAGCGGACAAGAGACCCAGTACTTC
CDR3 protein: CASLNSGQETQYF
V gene: TRBV28
clone size: .
J gene: TRBJ2-5
D gene: .

CDR3 DNA: TGTGCCAGCAGTCCCCAACTAGCGGGAGGGAACAATGAGCAGTTCTTC
CDR3 protein: CASSPQLAGGNNEQFF
V gene: TRBV27
clone size: .
J gene: TRBJ2-1
D gene: TRBD2

CDR3 DNA: TGTGCCAGCAGCGTAGGTAGGGTGGGTACGCAGTATTTT
CDR3 protein: CASSVGRVGTQYF
V gene: TRBV9
clone size: .
J gene: TRBJ2-3
D gene: .

CDR3 DNA: TGTGCCAGCACGGGTGGGGGGCAGCCCCAGCATTTT
CDR3 protein: CASTGGGQPQHF
V gene: TRBV7-8
clone size: .
J gene: TRBJ1-5
D gene: .

CDR3 DNA: TGTGCCAGCAGTCGTGGTTGGGGGGCGGACCCTGGTGCCGGGGAGCTGTTTTTT
CDR3 protein: CASSRGWGADPGAGELFF
V gene: TRBV27
clone size: once
J gene: TRBJ2-2
D gene: .

CDR3 DNA: TGTGCCAGCAGCTTAAACGGCCCGACGGGCACAGATACGCAGTATTTT
CDR3 protein: CASSLNGPTGTDTQYF
V gene: TRBV7-3
clone size: .
J gene: TRBJ2-3
D gene: .

CDR3 DNA: TGTGCCTGGAGTTGGGAGACCTACGAGCAGTACTTC
CDR3 protein: CAWSWETYEQYF
V gene: TRBV30
clone size: few
J gene: TRBJ2-7
D gene: .

CDR3 DNA: TGTGCCAGCAGCGCTATGAGGGAAAAACTGTTTTTT
CDR3 protein: CASSAMREKLFF
V gene: TRBV11-2
clone size: .
J gene: TRBJ1-4
D gene: .

CDR3 DNA: TGTGCCAGCAGCTTTTTGGGAGCGGAATACAATGAGCAGTTCTTC
CDR3 protein: CASSFLGAEYNEQFF
V gene: TRBV5-4
clone size: once
J gene: TRBJ2-1
D gene: .

CDR3 DNA: TGTGCCAGCAGCTTAGAACTAAGGGGTGACATTCAGTACTTC
CDR3 protein: CASSLELRGDIQYF
V gene: TRBV7-9
clone size: .
J gene: TRBJ2-4
D gene: .

CDR3 DNA: TGTGCCTGGAGTGTATTTAGCGGGAGTTCATACAATGAGCAGTTCTTC
CDR3 protein: CAWSVFSGSSYNEQFF
V gene: TRBV30
clone size: once
J gene: TRBJ2-1
D gene: TRBD2

CDR3 DNA: TGCAGCGTTGCCAGGGGGAACACTGAAGCTTTCTTT
CDR3 protein: CSVARGNTEAFF
V gene: TRBV29-1
clone size: .
J gene: TRBJ1-1
D gene: .

CDR3 DNA: TGTGCCAGCAGCTTAACCCGTGAAGCTTTCTTT
CDR3 protein: CASSLTREAFF
V gene: TRBV7-2
clone size: .
J gene: TRBJ1-1
D gene: .

CDR3 DNA: TGTGCCAGCAGCCCCGGGAGGAGCTCCTACAATGAGCAGTTCTTC
CDR3 protein: CASSPGRSSYNEQFF
V gene: TRBV5-4
clone size: .
J gene: TRBJ2-1
D gene: TRBD2